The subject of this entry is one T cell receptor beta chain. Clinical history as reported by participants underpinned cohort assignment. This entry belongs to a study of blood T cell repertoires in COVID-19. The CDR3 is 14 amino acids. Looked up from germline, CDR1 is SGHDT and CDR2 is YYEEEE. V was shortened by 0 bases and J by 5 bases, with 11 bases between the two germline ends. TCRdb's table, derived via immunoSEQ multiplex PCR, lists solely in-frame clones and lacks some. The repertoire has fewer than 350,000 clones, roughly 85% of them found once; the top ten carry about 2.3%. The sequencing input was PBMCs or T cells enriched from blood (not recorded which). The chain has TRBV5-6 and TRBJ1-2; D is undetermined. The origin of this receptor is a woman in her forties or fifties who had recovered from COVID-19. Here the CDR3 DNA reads TGTGCCAGCAGCTTGGAGGGCGGGAGGTATGGCTACACCTTC. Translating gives CASSLEGGRYGYTF.